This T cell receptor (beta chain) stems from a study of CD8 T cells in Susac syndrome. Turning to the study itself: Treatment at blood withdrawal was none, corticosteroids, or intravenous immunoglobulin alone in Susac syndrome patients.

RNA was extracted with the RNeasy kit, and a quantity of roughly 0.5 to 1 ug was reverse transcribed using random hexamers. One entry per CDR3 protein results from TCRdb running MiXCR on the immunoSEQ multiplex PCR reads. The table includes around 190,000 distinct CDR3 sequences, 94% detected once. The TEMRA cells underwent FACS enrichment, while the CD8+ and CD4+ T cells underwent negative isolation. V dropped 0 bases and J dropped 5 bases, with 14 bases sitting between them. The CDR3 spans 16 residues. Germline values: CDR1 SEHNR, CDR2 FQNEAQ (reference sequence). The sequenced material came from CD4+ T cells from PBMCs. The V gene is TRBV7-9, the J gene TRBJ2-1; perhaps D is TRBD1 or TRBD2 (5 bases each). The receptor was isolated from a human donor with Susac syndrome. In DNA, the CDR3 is TGTGCCAGCAGCTTAGCACCCGGGACGAGACACAATGAGCAGTTCTTC. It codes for CASSLAPGTRHNEQFF.